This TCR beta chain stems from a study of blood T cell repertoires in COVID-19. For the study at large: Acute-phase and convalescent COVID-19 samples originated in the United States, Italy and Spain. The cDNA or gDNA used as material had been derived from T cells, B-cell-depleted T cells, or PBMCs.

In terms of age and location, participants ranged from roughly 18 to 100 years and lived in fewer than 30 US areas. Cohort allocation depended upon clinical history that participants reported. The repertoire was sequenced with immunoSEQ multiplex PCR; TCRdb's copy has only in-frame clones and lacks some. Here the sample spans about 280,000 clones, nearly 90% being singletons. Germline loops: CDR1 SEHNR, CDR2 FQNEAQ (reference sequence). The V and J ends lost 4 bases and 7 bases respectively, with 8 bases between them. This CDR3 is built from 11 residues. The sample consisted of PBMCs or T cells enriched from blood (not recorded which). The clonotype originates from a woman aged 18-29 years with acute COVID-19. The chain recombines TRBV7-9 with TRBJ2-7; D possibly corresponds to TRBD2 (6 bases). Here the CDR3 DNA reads TGTGCCAGCAGCTCCCGGGAGGAGCAGTACTTC. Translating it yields CASSSREEQYF.